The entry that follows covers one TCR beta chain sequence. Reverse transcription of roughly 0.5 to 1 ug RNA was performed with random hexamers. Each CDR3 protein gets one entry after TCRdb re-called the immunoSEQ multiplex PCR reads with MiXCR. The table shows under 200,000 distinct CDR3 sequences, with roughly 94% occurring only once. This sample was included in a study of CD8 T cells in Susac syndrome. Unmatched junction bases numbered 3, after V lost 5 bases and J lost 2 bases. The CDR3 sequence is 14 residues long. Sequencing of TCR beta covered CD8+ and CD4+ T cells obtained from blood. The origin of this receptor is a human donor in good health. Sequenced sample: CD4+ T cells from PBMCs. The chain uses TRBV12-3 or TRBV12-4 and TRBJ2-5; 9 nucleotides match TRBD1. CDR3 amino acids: CASSVGTGQETQYF. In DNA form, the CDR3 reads TGTGCCAGCAGTGTAGGGACAGGGCAAGAGACCCAGTACTTC.